These T cell receptor beta chains were read from a single sample in a study of blood T cell repertoires in COVID-19. This table comes from immunoSEQ multiplex PCR, and its TCRdb copy is limited to in-frame clones, with some not included. The table records fewer than 150,000 clones, roughly 80% of them present only once. The specimen sequenced was peripheral blood. These receptor sequences come from a man between 50 and 59 years old with acute or convalescent COVID-19. Each CDR3 is given with its conserved first and last residue. The D gene is left open where the match is weak. Size is stated for part of the rows, as once, few or many counts, or as a class when the clone is expanded.

CDR3aa: CASTPLGAQETQYF
CDR3nt: TGTGCCAGCACGCCTCTGGGGGCCCAAGAGACCCAGTACTTC
v_gene: TRBV28
j_gene: TRBJ2-5
abundance: NA
d_gene: NA

CDR3aa: CASSSFDGYEQYF
CDR3nt: TGTGCCAGCAGTTCCTTTGACGGGTACGAGCAGTACTTC
v_gene: TRBV28
j_gene: TRBJ2-7
abundance: NA
d_gene: NA

CDR3aa: CASSYSVGGEKENIQYF
CDR3nt: TGTGCCAGCAGTTACTCAGTAGGGGGCGAAAAGGAAAACATTCAGTACTTC
v_gene: TRBV6-2/TRBV6-3
j_gene: TRBJ2-4
abundance: NA
d_gene: TRBD1

CDR3aa: CASSLIRGWYYGYTF
CDR3nt: TGTGCCAGCAGCTTAATCAGGGGATGGTACTATGGCTACACCTTC
v_gene: TRBV11-2
j_gene: TRBJ1-2
abundance: once
d_gene: NA

CDR3aa: CASSPARQGASEKLFF
CDR3nt: TGTGCCAGCAGCCCCGCCCGACAGGGGGCGAGTGAAAAACTGTTTTTT
v_gene: TRBV11-2
j_gene: TRBJ1-4
abundance: few
d_gene: TRBD1

CDR3aa: CASSPQGGHGAFF
CDR3nt: TGTGCCAGCAGCCCACAGGGTGGCCATGGAGCTTTCTTT
v_gene: TRBV9
j_gene: TRBJ1-1
abundance: few
d_gene: NA

CDR3aa: CASSVGRTENTEAFF
CDR3nt: TGTGCCAGCAGCGTAGGACGGACAGAGAACACTGAAGCTTTCTTT
v_gene: TRBV9
j_gene: TRBJ1-1
abundance: NA
d_gene: NA

CDR3aa: CASSTLRARASGNTIYF
CDR3nt: TGTGCCAGTAGTACCCTCCGGGCCAGGGCCTCTGGAAACACCATATATTTT
v_gene: TRBV19
j_gene: TRBJ1-3
abundance: NA
d_gene: NA

CDR3aa: CASSKTGEGTEAFF
CDR3nt: TGTGCCAGCAGCAAGACGGGGGAGGGCACTGAAGCTTTCTTT
v_gene: TRBV5-4
j_gene: TRBJ1-1
abundance: NA
d_gene: NA

CDR3aa: CASSLHGGGTQYF
CDR3nt: TGTGCCAGCAGCTTACATGGAGGCGGTACGCAGTATTTT
v_gene: TRBV11-2
j_gene: TRBJ2-3
abundance: once
d_gene: NA

CDR3aa: CASSRDSSYNEQFF
CDR3nt: TGCGCCAGCAGCCGGGACAGCTCCTACAATGAGCAGTTCTTC
v_gene: TRBV5-1
j_gene: TRBJ2-1
abundance: NA
d_gene: TRBD1

CDR3aa: CASSYGRPGYYGYTF
CDR3nt: TGTGCCAGCAGTTATGGGCGTCCAGGGTACTATGGCTACACCTTC
v_gene: TRBV6-2/TRBV6-3
j_gene: TRBJ1-2
abundance: once
d_gene: NA

CDR3aa: CASSDGTGHMNTEAFF
CDR3nt: TGTGCCAGCAGTGACGGGACAGGACACATGAACACTGAAGCTTTCTTT
v_gene: TRBV6-1
j_gene: TRBJ1-1
abundance: few
d_gene: TRBD1